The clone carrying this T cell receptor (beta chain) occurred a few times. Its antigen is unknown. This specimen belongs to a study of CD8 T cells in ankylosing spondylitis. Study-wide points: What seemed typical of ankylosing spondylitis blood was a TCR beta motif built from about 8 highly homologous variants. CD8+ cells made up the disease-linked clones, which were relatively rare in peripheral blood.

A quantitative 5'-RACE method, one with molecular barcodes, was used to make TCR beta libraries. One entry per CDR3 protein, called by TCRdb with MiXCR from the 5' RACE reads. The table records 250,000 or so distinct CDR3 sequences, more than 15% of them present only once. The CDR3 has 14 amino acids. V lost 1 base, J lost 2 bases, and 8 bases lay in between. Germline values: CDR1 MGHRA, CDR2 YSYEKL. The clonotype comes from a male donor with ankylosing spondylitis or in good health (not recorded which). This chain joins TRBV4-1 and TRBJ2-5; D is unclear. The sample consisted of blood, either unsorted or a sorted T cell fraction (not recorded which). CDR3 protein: CASSQGWGQETQYF. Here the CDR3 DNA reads TGCGCCAGCAGCCAAGGATGGGGTCAAGAGACCCAGTACTTC.